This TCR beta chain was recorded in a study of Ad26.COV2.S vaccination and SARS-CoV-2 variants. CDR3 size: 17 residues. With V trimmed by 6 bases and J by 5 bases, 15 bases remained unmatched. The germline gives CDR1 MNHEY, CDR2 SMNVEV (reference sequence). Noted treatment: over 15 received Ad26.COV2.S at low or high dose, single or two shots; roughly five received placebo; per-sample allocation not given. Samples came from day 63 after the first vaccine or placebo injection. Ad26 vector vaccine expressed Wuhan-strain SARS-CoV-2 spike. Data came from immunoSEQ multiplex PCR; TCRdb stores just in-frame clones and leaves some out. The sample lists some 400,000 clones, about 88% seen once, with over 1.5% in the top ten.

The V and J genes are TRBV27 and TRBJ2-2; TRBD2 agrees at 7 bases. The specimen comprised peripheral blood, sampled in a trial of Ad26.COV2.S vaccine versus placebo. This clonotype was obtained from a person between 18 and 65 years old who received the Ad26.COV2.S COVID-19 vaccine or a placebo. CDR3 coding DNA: TGTGCCAGCAGCCGCCGCGGCGGGAGCTCGGGAACCGGGGAGCTGTTTTTT. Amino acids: CASSRRGGSSGTGELFF.